Listed here are 26 T cell receptor beta chains from one sample, sequenced in a study of blood T cell repertoires in COVID-19. Sequencing used immunoSEQ multiplex PCR; TCRdb keeps in-frame clones, though not all of them. The sample lists 300,000 to 400,000 clones, around nine tenths occurring once. The sequenced material came from peripheral blood. All receptors come from a woman aged 45-65 years with active or convalescent COVID-19.

This chain joins TRBV27 and TRBJ2-7; D perhaps matches TRBD1 (5 bases). The CDR3 is 14 amino acids. V was shortened by 3 bases and J by 2 bases, with 11 bases between the two germline ends. Germline V gene lookup returns CDR1 MNHEY and CDR2 SMNVEV (reference sequence). The CDR3 loop is CASSLSQGTYEQYF. DNA of the CDR3: TGTGCCAGCAGTTTGTCGCAGGGCACCTACGAGCAGTACTTC.

The genes are TRBV5-5 and TRBJ1-3; D might be TRBD1 (5 bases). Trimming pared 2 bases from V and 6 bases from J, leaving 9 bases between. The V gene's germline CDR1 is SGHKS and CDR2 YYEKEE (reference sequence). CDR3 length: 13 residues. CDR3 in amino acids: CASSFGTANTIYF. DNA for the CDR3: TGTGCCAGCAGCTTCGGGACTGCAAACACCATATATTTT.

J is TRBJ2-3 and V is TRBV12-5; the D gene is possibly TRBD2 (6 bases). The germline V gene encodes CDR1 LGHNT and CDR2 FRNRAP. CDR3 length equals 17 residues. Between the trimmed V and J ends, which lost 1 base and 4 bases, there was a span of 18 bases. The CDR3 reads CASGLARDGRSPDTQYF. The CDR3 nucleotides are TGTGCTAGTGGTTTGGCCCGCGACGGGAGAAGTCCAGATACGCAGTATTTT.

The rearrangement uses TRBV7-2 and TRBJ1-1; no definite D call. Germline loops: CDR1 SGHTA, CDR2 FQGNSA. The CDR3 spans 17 residues. Trimming took 2 bases from V and 0 from J, leaving 16 bases between them. CDR3 region: CASSLFPRRGLNTEAFF. The CDR3 nucleotides read TGTGCCAGCAGCTTATTCCCTCGGCGCGGATTGAACACTGAAGCTTTCTTT.

The chain links TRBV28 to TRBJ2-5; 9 nucleotides match TRBD2. This CDR3 is built from 16 residues. Per germline, CDR1 MDHEN and CDR2 SYDVKM. The ends lost 6 bases at V and 3 bases at J; junction bases unmatched: 11. CDR3 nucleotide sequence: TGTGCCAGCAGCCGTCGGACTAGCGTTGCGGAAGAGACCCAGTACTTC. Translation gives CASSRRTSVAEETQYF.

The chain employs TRBV5-1 and TRBJ1-2, with TRBD1 identical over 8 bases. With V trimmed by 3 bases and J by 1 base, 5 bases remained unmatched. Germline CDR1 SGHRS, CDR2 YFSETQ. The CDR3 consists of 15 residues. Here the CDR3 reads CASSSGTGINYGYTF. The DNA of the CDR3 is TGCGCCAGCAGCTCCGGGACAGGAATTAACTATGGCTACACCTTC. The whole variable domain, filled in from reference TRBV5-1 and TRBJ1-2, reads KAGVTQTPRYLIKTRGQQVTLSCSPISGHRSVSWYQQTPGQGLQFLFEYFSETQRNKGNFPGRFSGRQFSNSRSEMNVSTLELGDSALYLCASSSGTGINYGYTFGSGTRLTVV.

The V call is TRBV28, the J call TRBJ2-7; weak D call: TRBD2 (5 bases). The CDR3 totals 15 residues. Trimming pared 6 bases from V and 0 bases from J, leaving 15 bases between. Germline CDR1 MDHEN, CDR2 SYDVKM. The CDR3 reads CASRPPPGSSYEQYF. The CDR3 DNA reads as TGTGCCAGCAGGCCCCCCCCTGGGAGCTCCTACGAGCAGTACTTC.

The chain carries TRBV28 and TRBJ2-5; 11 bases align to TRBD2. The V segment lost 6 bases and the J segment 5 bases; nucleotides outside the gene matches: 11. Germline loops: CDR1 MDHEN, CDR2 SYDVKM. This CDR3 is 16 amino acids long. The CDR3 sequence: CASSRGTSGRGETQYF. The CDR3 nucleotides are TGTGCCAGCAGCCGCGGGACTAGCGGCCGAGGGGAGACCCAGTACTTC. Complete variable domain (other parts from reference TRBV28 and TRBJ2-5): DVKVTQSSRYLVKRTGEKVFLECVQDMDHENMFWYRQDPGLGLRLIYFSYDVKMKEKGDIPEGYSVSREKKERFSLILESASTNQTSMYLCASSRGTSGRGETQYFGPGTRLLVL.

This clone occurred once. V is TRBV2 and J is TRBJ2-2; 10 bases fit TRBD1. The CDR3 loop spans 19 amino acids. V trimming: 4 bases; J trimming: 1 base; junction bases outside the gene matches: 12. Germline values: CDR1 SNHLY, CDR2 FYNNEI. CDR3 bases: TGTGCCAGCAGTGGACCGGGACAGGGGAAAGTTTTGAACACCGGGGAGCTGTTTTTT. Translating gives CASSGPGQGKVLNTGELFF. The entire variable domain, with the rest obtained from reference TRBV2 and TRBJ2-2, is as follows: EPEVTQTPSHQVTQMGQEVILRCVPISNHLYFYWYRQILGQKVEFLVSFYNNEISEKSEIFDDQFSVERPDGSNFTLKIRSTKLEDSAMYFCASSGPGQGKVLNTGELFFGEGSRLTVL.

This chain uses TRBV7-6 with TRBJ1-5; a weak D match, TRBD1 (6 bases). Per germline, CDR1 SGHVS and CDR2 FNYEAQ. V lost 0 bases and J lost 8, with 11 bases in between. There are 14 residues in the CDR3. For the CDR3, the DNA is TGTGCCAGCAGCTTAGCTTTTAGGGACAAGCCCCAGCATTTT. It is translated as CASSLAFRDKPQHF.

In regard to this clone: The same CDR3 can be traced to other DNA sequences in this sample. The V call is TRBV5-1, the J call TRBJ2-7, with a possible D match to TRBD2 (5 bases). V dropped 0 bases and J dropped 6 bases, with 7 bases sitting between them. The CDR3 loop spans 12 amino acids. Germline CDR1 and CDR2: SGHRS and YFSETQ. The CDR3 reads CASSLGGGEQYF. The CDR3 DNA reads as TGCGCCAGCAGCTTGGGTGGAGGCGAGCAGTACTTC.

The gene calls are TRBV24-1 and TRBJ2-1, with TRBD2 identical over 7 bases. This CDR3 comprises 13 residues. The germline V gene has CDR1 KGHDR and CDR2 SFDVKD. V was clipped by 5 bases and J by 9 bases; unmatched bases: 6. The CDR3 DNA is TGTGCCACCAGTGCCAACAGCGGGGCTGAGCAGTTCTTC. Translation: CATSANSGAEQFF.

V and J are TRBV18 and TRBJ1-3; D not resolved. This CDR3 has 13 residues. Trimming stripped 5 bases from V and 2 bases from J, with 7 bases between. The V gene's germline CDR1 is KGHSH and CDR2 LQKENI. The CDR3 protein is CASSAGTGNTIYF. In nucleotides, the CDR3 is TGTGCCAGCTCAGCCGGGACTGGAAACACCATATATTTT.

V is TRBV7-2 and J is TRBJ2-7, with 10 bases fitting TRBD1. The CDR3 is 14 residues long. Germline CDR1 and CDR2: SGHTA and FQGNSA. V lost 3 bases, J lost 3 bases, and 2 bases stayed unmatched. The CDR3 bases are TGTGCCAGCAGCTTCCGGGACAGGGGCTACGAGCAGTACTTC. Translated, it gives CASSFRDRGYEQYF.

Turning to this clone: Its ends do not fully match the called genes, so a read error is possible. The V and J genes are TRBV7-8 and TRBJ2-7, with TRBD1 matching 10 bases. CDR3 size: 16 residues. Per the germline V gene, CDR1 is SGHVS and CDR2 is FQNEAQ. CDR3 amino acids: CASSLRGGTGVYEQYF. DNA for the CDR3: TGTGCCAGCAGCTTAAGGGGGGGGACAGGGGTCTACGAGCAGTACTTT.

Regarding this clone: An end of the junction does not agree with germline; a read error may underlie this. This chain connects TRBV7-7 to TRBJ1-4; TRBD1 matches at 11 bases. CDR1 is SSHAT, CDR2 FNYEAQ, per germline (reference sequence). This CDR3 region has 16 residues. CDR3 sequence: CASRERDRGTNEKLFF. For the CDR3, the DNA is TGTGCTAGCAGGGAGAGGGACAGGGGGACTAATGAAAAACTGTTTTTT.

CDR3 sequence reads: CASSSQGPGNQPQHF. CDR3 DNA sequence: TGTGCCAGCAGCTCGCAGGGCCCTGGCAATCAGCCCCAGCATTTT. The chain combines TRBV7-9 with TRBJ1-5, with D tentatively TRBD1 (5 bases). Per germline, CDR1 SEHNR and CDR2 FQNEAQ (reference sequence). V shed 4 bases and J shed 2 bases, with 12 bases lying between them. The CDR3 contains 15 residues.

This chain uses TRBV13 with TRBJ2-3; 12 bases line up with TRBD2. The V gene end was trimmed by 0 bases and the J gene end by 3 bases; junction bases not matched to a gene: 4. CDR3 size: 17 residues. Germline V gives CDR1 PRHDT, CDR2 FYEKMQ (reference sequence). CDR3 sequence reads: CASSLGTSGGTTDTQYF. The CDR3 DNA sequence: TGTGCCAGCAGCTTAGGAACTAGCGGGGGGACGACAGATACGCAGTATTTT.

The chain employs TRBV2 and TRBJ1-2; D is unresolved. This CDR3 comprises 15 residues. V was clipped by 6 bases and J by 4 bases, with 18 bases between them. CDR1 is SNHLY and CDR2 is FYNNEI in the germline V gene. CDR3 sequence: CASRAIARGTYGYTF. The CDR3 nucleotides are TGTGCCAGCAGGGCGATAGCCAGAGGCACCTATGGCTACACCTTC.

The chain is built from TRBV28 and TRBJ1-2; no clear D gene. The CDR3 runs to 15 residues. Trimming took 6 bases from V and 7 from J, leaving 21 bases between them. Germline CDR1 is MDHEN and CDR2 is SYDVKM. CDR3 protein: CASSKASSGTGGYTF. CDR3 sequence (DNA): TGTGCCAGCAGCAAAGCAAGTTCAGGTACCGGTGGCTACACCTTC.

The gene calls are TRBV3-1 (or the pseudogene TRBV3-2) and TRBJ1-1; 10 bases line up with TRBD1. This CDR3 comprises 16 residues. Germline CDR1 reads LGHDT; CDR2 reads YNNKEL (reference sequence). Trimming took 0 bases from V and 7 from J; bases not matched to a gene: 8. The CDR3 spells CASSQDPRTGGFEAFF. In nucleotides, the CDR3 is TGTGCCAGCAGCCAAGATCCCCGGACAGGGGGGTTTGAAGCTTTCTTT.

The table lists this clone with a count of one. The chain links TRBV18 to TRBJ2-5; D is unresolved. The V gene's germline CDR1 is KGHSH and CDR2 LQKENI. Trimming cost V 5 bases and J 1 base, with 11 bases left between them. The CDR3 covers 14 residues. This CDR3 reads CASSSSSVQETQYF. The CDR3 DNA sequence: TGTGCCAGCTCATCTTCATCGGTCCAAGAGACCCAGTACTTC. The entire variable domain, with the rest obtained from reference TRBV18 and TRBJ2-5, is as follows: NAGVMQNPRHLVRRRGQEARLRCSPMKGHSHVYWYRQLPEEGLKFMVYLQKENIIDESGMPKERFSAEFPKEGPSILRIQQVVRGDSAAYFCASSSSSVQETQYFGPGTRLLVL.

V usage is TRBV12-3 or TRBV12-4 and J usage is TRBJ2-7, with D hard to call. Between the trimmed V and J ends, which lost 5 bases and 3 bases, there was a span of 5 bases. The CDR3 runs to 11 residues. The CDR3 is CASSESYEQYF. CDR3 DNA sequence: TGTGCCAGCAGTGAGAGCTACGAGCAGTACTTC.

This clone has a single count. The rearrangement joins TRBV2 to TRBJ1-2, with D unclear. The germline V and J ends were trimmed by 0 bases and 4 bases, with 12 bases remaining between them. This CDR3 region has 15 residues. Germline CDR1 reads SNHLY; CDR2 reads FYNNEI. CDR3 in amino acids: CASSEAWGGGYGYTF. As DNA, the CDR3 is TGTGCCAGCAGTGAAGCATGGGGAGGCGGCTATGGCTACACCTTC.

The chain is built from TRBV4-2 and TRBJ2-3, with 7 bases that match TRBD2. The J segment lost 0 bases and the V segment lost 0 bases, leaving 9 bases of the junction unmatched. The CDR3 has 18 residues. Germline CDR1 and CDR2: LGHNA and YNFKEQ. CDR3 DNA sequence: TGTGCCAGCAGCCAAGATGGGGGAGGGGATAGGAGCACAGATACGCAGTATTTT. It codes for CASSQDGGGDRSTDTQYF.

The sample holds one count of this clone. The rearrangement uses TRBV7-6 and TRBJ2-2, with D possibly TRBD2 on 5 matching bases. With 3 bases removed from V and 1 base from J, the gap between germline ends came to 12 bases. This CDR3 is 16 amino acids long. The germline V gene has CDR1 SGHVS and CDR2 FNYEAQ. As DNA, the CDR3 is TGTGCCAGCAGCTTTAGAGGGAGAGGGAACACCGGGGAGCTGTTTTTT. It encodes CASSFRGRGNTGELFF.